This T cell receptor (beta chain) is from a study of cytomegalovirus exposure and HLA in healthy donors. Study outcomes and limitations: In a later analysis, TCR beta V- and J-gene trimming showed a link to a missense DCLRE1C variant. Earlier findings revealed that most TCR beta V segments proved productive either about 87% or about 30% of the time. A later analysis revealed that TCR association rates differed between HLA loci, peaking at DRB1 and bottoming out at HLA-C. CMV serostatus was the sole immune exposure information available.

Notes on this clone: Its cognate antigen is unknown.

The CDR3 is 13 residues long. From germline, CDR1 is SGHTA and CDR2 FQGNSA. Trimming at V came to 5 bases and at J to 9 bases, leaving 9 bases not matched to a gene. Use of 60 Vbeta and 13 Jbeta primers characterized the PCR. Only in-frame clones appear in the TCRdb table, and some are missing; sequencing was by immunoSEQ multiplex PCR. There are 130,000 to 150,000 clones in the sample; approximately 79% occur only once, and 6.7% lies in the top ten. This clonotype was sampled from a woman aged 40 to 55 in good health and CMV-seropositive. J is TRBJ1-1 and V is TRBV7-2; TRBD1 matches 7 bases. The sequenced sample was PBMCs. CDR3 protein: CASSQNRGMKAFF. In DNA, the CDR3 is TGTGCCAGCAGCCAGAACAGGGGAATGAAAGCTTTCTTT.